This T cell receptor (beta chain) was sequenced during a study of cytomegalovirus exposure and HLA in healthy donors. Concerning this clone: Its antigen is still unknown.

The ends were cut back, 8 bases at V and 6 bases at J, with 16 bases in the middle. The CDR3 is 14 residues long. Germline lookup yields CDR1 MDHEN and CDR2 SYDVKM. A multiplex PCR was run with 60 Vbeta primers and 13 Jbeta primers. Here immunoSEQ multiplex PCR was the method, and the copy in TCRdb shows in-frame clones only, minus some. The top ten clones hold more than 3% of a sample with roughly 100,000 clones, over 75% of them seen once. Study-wide results and caveats: The listing of roughly 160 TCR beta chains classed them as cytomegalovirus-associated. In vitro work confirmed that a few CMV-associated chains recognize CMV antigens. There were several of the most significant clusters that appeared linked to common viral pathogens in a later analysis.

The clonotype was recovered from a female donor in good health and CMV-seropositive. The sample comprised PBMCs. The chain employs TRBV28 and TRBJ1-4; D is uncertain. CDR3 DNA sequence: TGTGCCAGCTCATACTCGGTGGTTGATGAAAAACTGTTTTTT. Residues: CASSYSVVDEKLFF.